The following is a TCR beta chain sequence with its context. The CDR3 is 15 residues long. V was clipped by 6 bases and J by 2 bases; unmatched bases: 5. Germline CDR1 MNHEY, CDR2 SMNVEV (reference sequence). Data came from immunoSEQ multiplex PCR; TCRdb stores just in-frame clones and leaves some out. The repertoire holds 2 million to 2.5 million clones, approximately 95% seen once, with about 0.39% in the top ten. These data originate in a study of shared clonotypes between healthy human individuals. This chain uses TRBV27 with TRBJ2-3, with 10 bases that match TRBD1. This TCR was sampled from a man aged 18 to 30 in good health. Some clones in this sample may be carry-over from other donors' samples. The sequenced material came from naive CD4+ T cells from PBMCs. Indicated subset: CD45RA+ positively selected. The CDR3 DNA follows: TGTGCCAGCAGCCGGGGACAGGGGATCACAGATACGCAGTATTTT. Its protein product is CASSRGQGITDTQYF.